The 9 T cell receptor beta chains listed next were all sequenced from one sample in a study of blood T cell repertoires in COVID-19. TCRdb keeps only in-frame clones here, not all; method: immunoSEQ multiplex PCR. This table holds 200,000 to 300,000 clones, around 88% found once. Sequenced sample: PBMCs or T cells enriched from blood (not recorded which). The receptors stem from a woman between 40 and 50 years old with acute COVID-19.

The J gene is TRBJ1-2, the V gene TRBV3-1 (or the pseudogene TRBV3-2); no reliable D call. V lost 0 bases and J 0 bases, leaving 14 bases between the germline ends. The CDR3 spans 17 residues. Germline loops: CDR1 LGHDT, CDR2 YNNKEL (reference sequence). The CDR3 sequence: CASSQDLRGAANYGYTF. Here the CDR3 DNA reads TGTGCCAGCAGCCAAGATCTACGGGGAGCAGCTAACTATGGCTACACCTTC.

The chain couples TRBV6-2 or TRBV6-3 to TRBJ2-7; D possibly corresponds to TRBD1 (5 bases). The CDR3 is made up of 13 amino acids. Germline loops: CDR1 MNHEY, CDR2 SVGEGT. V dropped 2 bases and J dropped 2 bases, with 7 bases sitting between them. CDR3 in DNA: TGTGCCAGCAGTTACAACAGGCCCTACGAGCAGTACGTC. It encodes CASSYNRPYEQYV.

This clone was counted a single time. The chain carries TRBV28 and TRBJ2-7; D is possibly TRBD2 (5 bases). The CDR3 has 14 residues. Looked up from germline, CDR1 is MDHEN and CDR2 is SYDVKM. V was pared by 2 bases and J by 0 bases, with 8 bases between. The CDR3 spells CASSLGLTSYEQYF. For the CDR3, the DNA is TGTGCCAGCAGTTTAGGACTTACCTCCTACGAGCAGTACTTC.

The genes are TRBV30 and TRBJ2-1; D is possibly TRBD1 (5 bases). The length of the CDR3 is 13 residues. The ends were cut back, 3 bases at V and 0 bases at J, with 6 bases in the middle. Germline assignment: CDR1 GTSNPN and CDR2 SVGIG (reference sequence). The CDR3 loop is CAWRDNSYNEQFF. CDR3 nucleotides: TGTGCCTGGAGGGACAACTCCTACAATGAGCAGTTCTTC.

V and J are TRBV27 and TRBJ1-2, with D possibly matching TRBD1 (5 bases). CDR1 is MNHEY, CDR2 SMNVEV, per germline (reference sequence). V lost 4 bases and J lost 9, with 15 bases in between. This CDR3 contains 13 residues. The CDR3 coding sequence is TGTGCCAGCAGTTCCAATGGGGCTGGGAGCTACACCTTC. Translating it yields CASSSNGAGSYTF.

V and J are TRBV5-1 and TRBJ2-3, with D maybe TRBD1 (6 bases). The CDR3 runs 14 residues. Germline V lookup: CDR1 SGHRS, CDR2 YFSETQ. V was clipped by 4 bases and J by 6 bases, with 15 bases between them. CDR3 sequence reads: CASSRTEISDTQYF. CDR3 in DNA: TGCGCCAGCAGCCGGACAGAAATCTCCGATACGCAGTATTTT.

The chain is built from TRBV11-3 and TRBJ2-2, with a tentative D call TRBD2 (5 bases). The CDR3 has 13 residues. Trimming took 5 bases from V and 5 from J, leaving 9 bases between them. From germline, CDR1 is SGHNT and CDR2 YENEEA. The CDR3 protein is CASSISGTGELFF. The CDR3 DNA is TGTGCCAGCAGCATATCGGGGACCGGGGAGCTGTTTTTT.

This clone has just a few counts. The V and J genes are TRBV12-3 or TRBV12-4 and TRBJ2-7, with D uncertain. This CDR3 has 9 amino acids. V was pared by 7 bases and J by 7 bases, with 5 bases between. The CDR3 spells CASKEEQYV. The CDR3 coding sequence is TGTGCCAGCAAAGAGGAGCAGTACGTC.

V and J are TRBV4-3 and TRBJ1-4; TRBD1 aligns across 7 bases. The CDR3 sequence is 17 residues long. CDR1 is LGHNA, CDR2 YSLEER, per germline. V shed 0 bases and J 8 bases; nucleotides not matched to a gene: 12. The CDR3 coding sequence is TGCGCCAGCAGCCAAGATCCCCAGACAGGGTGGAGCGAAAAACTGTTTTTT. This translates into CASSQDPQTGWSEKLFF.